This T cell receptor beta chain originates from a study of blood T cell repertoires in COVID-19. The overall study: Acute and convalescent COVID-19 samples came from the United States, Italy and Spain.

Authors' processing steps: Estimates of nucleated cell counts were drawn from the amplification of reference gene primers. Sequencing was performed with immunoSEQ multiplex PCR; in TCRdb, only in-frame clones are kept and a portion is missing. The D gene and trimming were derived from the DNA, and the V and J assignments and clone size from that table. The table lists under 300,000 clones, roughly 82% of them singletons. CDR3 length: 15 amino acids. Trimming removed 0 bases from V and 3 bases from J, with 11 bases in between. Germline V gene data show CDR1 as SGDLS and CDR2 as YYNGEE. The chain recombines TRBV9 with TRBJ2-3; no firm D call. The source is an elderly man with acute or convalescent COVID-19. Sequencing used peripheral blood. CDR3 amino acids: CASSVGGLGTDTQYF. Here the CDR3 DNA reads TGTGCCAGCAGCGTAGGAGGCCTTGGGACAGATACGCAGTATTTT.